The T cell receptor (beta chain) described here comes from a study of vaccination and CD4 T cells after COVID-19 (dated by TCRdb to the early 2020s). With regard to the full study: SARS-CoV-2 positivity had been established in the convalescent patients by nasal swab PCR, and mild disease was recorded in about 9 of these patients and severe disease in one. The time from the second vaccine dose to post-vaccine blood sampling had a median of roughly 79 days and ranged from about 14 to 250 days. Participants got two doses of the Pfizer-BioNTech BNT162b2 vaccine (n=8) or two doses of the Moderna mRNA-1273 vaccine (n=2). Six males and four females were included in the convalescent cohort, with two Hispanic individuals, seven Caucasians, two Asians and one multiracial person represented. In some eleven COVID-19 convalescent patients and a handful of infection-naive healthy vaccine recipients, researchers compared the spike-specific CD4+ TCR repertoire from before mRNA vaccination with the repertoire from after. Post-COVID blood samples were collected from convalescent patients a median of roughly 100 days after diagnosis, with a range of about 35 to 161 days. Culture stimuli were overlapping spike peptide pools from SARS-CoV-2 and from the common cold coronaviruses HCoV-NL63, HCoV-OC43 and HCoV-229E. Control cultures used a CEFX viral epitope pool as positive control, an HIV-1 Nef peptide pool as negative control, or no peptide.

The library came from PCR. At the Johns Hopkins FTIC core, DNA from the cultured CD4+ T cells underwent TCR sequencing with the Oncomine TCR Beta short-read assay. Genomic DNA was extracted from the cultured CD4+ T cells with the QIAamp micro DNA kit. The Oncomine TCR Beta libraries from cultured CD4+ T cells were pooled using unique dual indexes and then sequenced on an Illumina iSeq 100. As for the authors' bioinformatics: Non-productive sequences were filtered out, and CDR3s that did not start with C, did not end with F or W, or were shorter than 7 amino acids were discarded. The MANAFEST web application identified antigen-specific clonotypes by comparing peptide-stimulated wells against reference wells and other culture wells. For a clone to be called positive, the clone needed an FDR below 0.05, an odds ratio above 5, and a productive frequency above 0.1% in at least two of three replicate wells. Cross-reactive clonotypes were defined as significantly expanded in both SARS-CoV-2 spike wells and at least one common cold coronavirus spike condition. CDR3 homology was assessed with Levenshtein distances (stringdist) and unrooted phylogenetic trees (ape) in R version 3.6.1. Starting from the raw public reads, TCRdb applied fastp trimming at Q25, assembled clones with MiXCR and retained in-frame beta chains. Each entry is one CDR3 protein sequence, shown with its most common DNA and genes. The V and J calls and clone size are TCRdb's, not the authors'. Counted in this sample were roughly 12,000 distinct CDR3 sequences; 55% to 75% of them appeared once. Jointly, the top ten make up 8.7% of the sample.

On this clonotype itself: Its antigen has not been determined. The input lacks base qualities; no much larger clone sits a single base away.

Overall results and qualifications from the work: Among the post-vaccine SARS-CoV-2-reactive clones in convalescent patients, a median approximately 90% showed up only after vaccination, which suggests vaccine-specific priming. Only a relatively small number of convalescent patients were included in the study, and early timepoints following natural infection were not analyzed. Nearly all vaccine-specific clones in convalescent patients (304 of 307) were mono-reactive for SARS-CoV-2 spike rather than cross-reactive with common cold coronaviruses. The median count of SARS-CoV-2-reactive clonotypes went up from 20 to 25 after infection to 38 after vaccination, although the change was not significant.

The CDR3, cysteine through phenylalanine, is 15 amino acids long. Of the read, only the CDR3 DNA is kept; its 45 bases are in frame from base 1. Deletion took 0 bases off V and 3 bases off J, with a span of 11 bases between the germline ends. Based on the germline V gene (reference sequence), the CDR1 and CDR2 sequences are SEHNR and FQNEAQ. The intended sense of this specimen's treatment or condition label: roughly 11-day PBMC culture with coronavirus spike peptide pools or control peptides (ViraFEST assay). The ViraFEST assay, used in the study, expanded antigen-specific T cells with peptide pools and then identified the expanded clonotypes through TCR sequencing. The convalescent patients' positive SARS-CoV-2 PCR tests were from March to December 2020, which was before the Alpha, Beta and Delta variants emerged in the United States. Each well held millions of PBMCs cultured in IMDM containing around 5% human AB serum and about 10 IU/ml IL-2, with roughly 9.2 ug/ml peptide pools added. On days 3 and 7, half of the culture medium was replaced with fresh IL-2-containing medium. After 10 days of culture, CD4+ T cells were isolated by negative selection with the EasySep CD4+ T cell isolation kit. Ficoll-Paque Plus gradient centrifugation was used to isolate PBMCs from whole blood, and the isolated PBMCs were then either used fresh or cryopreserved at -140C. In general, triplicate wells were set up for every culture condition.

This clonotype was sampled from a human donor who had recovered from COVID-19. The sample consisted of CD4+ T cells from blood, cultured in vitro, taken before SARS-CoV-2 vaccination. This sequence uses TRBV7-9 and TRBJ1-2; a weak D assignment points to TRBD1 (5 bases agree). The CDR3 region: CASSLATGRDYGYTF. In nucleotide form, the sequence is TGTGCCAGCAGCTTAGCCACAGGCCGGGACTATGGCTACACCTTC.